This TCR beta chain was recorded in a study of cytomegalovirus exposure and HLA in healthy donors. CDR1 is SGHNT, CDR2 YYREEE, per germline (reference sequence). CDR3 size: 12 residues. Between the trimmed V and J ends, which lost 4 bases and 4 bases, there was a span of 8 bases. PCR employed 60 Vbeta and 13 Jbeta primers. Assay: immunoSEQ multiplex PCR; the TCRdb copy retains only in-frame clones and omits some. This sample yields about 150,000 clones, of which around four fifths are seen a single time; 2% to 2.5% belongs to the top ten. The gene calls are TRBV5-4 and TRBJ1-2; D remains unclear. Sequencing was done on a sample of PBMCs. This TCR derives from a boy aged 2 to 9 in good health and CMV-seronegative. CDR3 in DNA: TGTGCCAGCAGCCCCGGGAGCTATGGCTACACCTTC. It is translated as CASSPGSYGYTF.